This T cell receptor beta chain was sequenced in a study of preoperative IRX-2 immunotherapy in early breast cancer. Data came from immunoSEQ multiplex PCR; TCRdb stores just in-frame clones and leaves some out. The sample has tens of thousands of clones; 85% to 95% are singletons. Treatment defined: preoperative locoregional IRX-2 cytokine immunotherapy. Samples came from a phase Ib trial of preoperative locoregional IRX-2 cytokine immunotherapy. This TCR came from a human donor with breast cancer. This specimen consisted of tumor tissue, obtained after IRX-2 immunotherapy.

The CDR3 DNA sequence: TGTGCCAGCAGTGAACAGCGGAGCACAGATACGCAGTATTTT. This translates into CASSEQRSTDTQYF. This chain connects TRBV25-1 to TRBJ2-3, with D perhaps matching TRBD2 (5 bases). The CDR3 extends over 14 amino acids. V gave up 2 bases and J gave up 0 bases, with 6 bases separating them. CDR1 is MGHDK and CDR2 is SYGVNS in the germline V gene.